The subject of this entry is one T cell receptor beta chain. This specimen comes from a study of T cell responses to AZD1222 COVID-19 vaccine. Produced via immunoSEQ multiplex PCR; TCRdb's table is partial and in-frame only. Here the sample spans about 130,000 clones, about nine tenths being singletons. The V gene's germline CDR1 is KGHSH and CDR2 LQKENI. J lost 3 bases, V lost 3 bases, and 5 bases had no gene match. The CDR3 spans 15 residues. This sequence joins TRBV18 and TRBJ2-5; TRBD1 matches 9 bases. The clonotype was recovered from an adult in good health. The sequences come from peripheral blood, collected on day 0 of AZD1222 vaccination. The CDR3 sequence: CASSPVTGGEETQYF. CDR3 coding DNA: TGTGCCAGCTCACCGGTGACAGGGGGGGAAGAGACCCAGTACTTC.